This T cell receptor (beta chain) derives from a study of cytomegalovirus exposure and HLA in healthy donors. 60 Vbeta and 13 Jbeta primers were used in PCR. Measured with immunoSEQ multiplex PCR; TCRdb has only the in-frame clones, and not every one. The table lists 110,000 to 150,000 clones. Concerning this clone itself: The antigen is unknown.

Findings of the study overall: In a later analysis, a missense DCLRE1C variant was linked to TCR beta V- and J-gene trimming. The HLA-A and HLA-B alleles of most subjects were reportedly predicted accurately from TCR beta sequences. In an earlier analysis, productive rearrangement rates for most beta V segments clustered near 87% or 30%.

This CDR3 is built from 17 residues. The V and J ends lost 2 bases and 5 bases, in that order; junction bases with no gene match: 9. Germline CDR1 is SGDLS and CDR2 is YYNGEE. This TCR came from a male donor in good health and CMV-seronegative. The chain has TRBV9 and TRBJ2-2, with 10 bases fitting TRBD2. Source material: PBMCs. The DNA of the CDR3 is TGTGCCAGCAGCGTCCCTAGCGGGAGACGCGGAACCGGGGAGCTGTTTTTT. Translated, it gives CASSVPSGRRGTGELFF.